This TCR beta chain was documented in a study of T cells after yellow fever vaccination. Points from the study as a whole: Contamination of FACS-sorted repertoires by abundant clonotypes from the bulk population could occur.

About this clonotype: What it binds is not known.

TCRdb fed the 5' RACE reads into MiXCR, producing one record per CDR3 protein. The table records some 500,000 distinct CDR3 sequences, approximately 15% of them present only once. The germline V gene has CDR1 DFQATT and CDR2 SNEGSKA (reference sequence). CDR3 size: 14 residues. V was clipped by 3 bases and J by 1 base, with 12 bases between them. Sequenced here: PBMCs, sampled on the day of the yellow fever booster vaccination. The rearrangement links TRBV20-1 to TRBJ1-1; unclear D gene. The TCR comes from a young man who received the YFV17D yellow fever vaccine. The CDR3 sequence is CSARRVWENTEAFF. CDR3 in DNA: TGCAGTGCTAGGAGGGTATGGGAGAACACTGAAGCTTTCTTT.